Presented here are 27 T cell receptor beta chains from one specimen sequenced in a study of blood T cell repertoires in COVID-19. Using immunoSEQ multiplex PCR, the repertoire was profiled, and TCRdb retains in-frame clones only, with some absent. Among 200,000 to 300,000 clones, roughly four fifths were seen once, and the ten largest hold 4.7%. The sequenced material came from peripheral blood. The origin of the receptors is a woman aged 70-85 years with acute or convalescent COVID-19.

This chain joins TRBV19 and TRBJ1-6; perhaps TRBD1 as D (6 bases). V was clipped by 3 bases and J by 0 bases, with 12 bases between them. The V gene's germline CDR1 is LNHDA and CDR2 SQIVND (reference sequence). This CDR3 has 17 residues. The DNA for the CDR3 is TGTGCCAGTAGTATCGGGACACTTCGCTCCTATAATTCACCCCTCCACTTT. Protein sequence: CASSIGTLRSYNSPLHF.

The V and J genes are TRBV7-9 and TRBJ1-5; D is uncertain. V was pared by 5 bases and J by 0 bases, with 11 bases between. CDR1 is SEHNR, CDR2 FQNEAQ, per germline (reference sequence). The CDR3 sequence is 15 residues long. The CDR3 nucleotides are TGTGCCAGCAGCGGTACAGCTAATAGCAATCAGCCCCAGCATTTT. It encodes CASSGTANSNQPQHF.

This rearrangement joins TRBV9 to TRBJ1-1; the D is unclear. Deletions cut 3 bases from V and 0 bases from J, with 9 bases between. The CDR3 length is 14 residues. Germline V gives CDR1 SGDLS, CDR2 YYNGEE. The CDR3 spells CASSAVTVNTEAFF. CDR3 nucleotides: TGTGCCAGCAGCGCCGTTACAGTGAACACTGAAGCTTTCTTT.

V is TRBV7-2 and J is TRBJ2-5, with 8 positions matching TRBD2. CDR1 SGHTA and CDR2 FQGNSA come from the germline V gene. The CDR3 spans 15 residues. V gave up 1 base and J gave up 5 bases; unmatched junction bases: 6. The CDR3 sequence is CASSLDSGVSETQYF. CDR3 nucleotides: TGTGCCAGCAGCTTAGATAGCGGGGTGTCGGAGACCCAGTACTTC.

J is TRBJ1-2 and V is TRBV6-1; 7 bases are shared with TRBD1. Germline V CDR1 and CDR2: MNHNS, SASEGT. The V gene end was trimmed by 1 base and the J gene end by 5 bases; junction bases not matched to a gene: 7. This CDR3 has 15 amino acids. The CDR3 loop reads CASSEEGTEPYGYTF. DNA of the CDR3: TGTGCCAGCAGTGAAGAAGGGACAGAACCGTATGGCTACACCTTC.

A single count supports this clone. The chain uses TRBV3-1 (or the pseudogene TRBV3-2) and TRBJ1-3, with TRBD1 matching 10 bases. CDR3 length: 20 amino acids. CDR1 and CDR2 (germline): LGHDT, YNNKEL (reference sequence). V shed 0 bases and J 3 bases; nucleotides not matched to a gene: 14. CDR3 sequence reads: CASSQDNRDRGRVVGNTIYF. The CDR3 DNA sequence: TGTGCCAGCAGCCAAGACAACCGGGACAGGGGAAGGGTGGTTGGAAACACCATATATTTT.

CDR3 loop: CASSYSSQGASRARPTF. The CDR3 DNA follows: TGTGCCAGCAGTTACTCAAGCCAGGGTGCTTCTCGGGCCCGCCCCACCTTC. The rearrangement uses TRBV6-2 or TRBV6-3 and TRBJ1-2, with a weak D call TRBD1 (5 bases). The CDR3 is made up of 17 amino acids. Trimming removed 0 bases at V and 13 bases at J, with 27 bases between. Looked up from germline, CDR1 is MNHEY and CDR2 is SVGEGT.

The chain employs TRBV24-1 and TRBJ1-5, with 8 nucleotides matching TRBD1. The CDR3 spans 17 residues. With 3 bases clipped from V and 1 base from J, the junction kept 7 bases outside the gene matches. Germline CDR1 reads KGHDR; CDR2 reads SFDVKD. CDR3 bases: TGTGCCACCAGTGATCCGTCGACAGGGGAGAGCAATCAGCCCCAGCATTTT. As protein: CATSDPSTGESNQPQHF.

CDR3 protein: CASSVGTGGDYGYTF. Written as DNA, the CDR3 is TGTGCCAGCAGCGTGGGGACAGGGGGAGACTATGGCTACACCTTC. The chain is built from TRBV9 and TRBJ1-2; TRBD1 aligns across 11 bases. Germline trimming cut 2 bases from V and 3 bases from J; bases unmatched to any gene: 3. The CDR3 length is 15 residues. CDR1 and CDR2 from the germline V gene are SGDLS and YYNGEE. Filled out from reference TRBV9 and TRBJ1-2, the complete variable domain reads DSGVTQTPKHLITATGQRVTLRCSPRSGDLSVYWYQQSLDQGLQFLIQYYNGEERAKGNILERFSAQQFPDLHSELNLSSLELGDSALYFCASSVGTGGDYGYTFGSGTRLTVV.

This clone appeared a single time. The CDR3 sequence: CASSIQGLGETQYF. The CDR3 region has the DNA TGTGCCAGCAGTATCCAGGGGTTAGGAGAGACCCAGTACTTC. The chain combines TRBV6-5 with TRBJ2-5, with a tentative D call TRBD1 (6 bases). V dropped 5 bases and J dropped 4 bases, with 14 bases sitting between them. This CDR3 region has 14 residues. Per the germline V gene, CDR1 is MNHEY and CDR2 is SVGAGI.

This sequence joins TRBV20-1 and TRBJ2-7, with a tentative D call TRBD1 (5 bases). The CDR3 is 11 residues long. Per the germline V gene, CDR1 is DFQATT and CDR2 is SNEGSKA (reference sequence). The V end was cut by 5 bases, the J end by 3 bases, with 8 bases between. Written as DNA, the CDR3 is TGCAGTGCTTTTGACAGCTACGAGCAGTACTTC. Its translation is CSAFDSYEQYF.

DNA of the CDR3: TGCGCCAGCAGCTTGGTTTCCCCTCGACAGGGGGCGCAGGATGGCTACACCTTC. Its protein product is CASSLVSPRQGAQDGYTF. The rearrangement links TRBV5-1 to TRBJ1-2; 10 bases map to TRBD1. Germline V gene data show CDR1 as SGHRS and CDR2 as YFSETQ. Germline trimming cut 0 bases from V and 6 bases from J; bases unmatched to any gene: 14. This CDR3 has 18 amino acids. Full variable domain (outside the CDR3, taken from reference TRBV5-1 and TRBJ1-2): KAGVTQTPRYLIKTRGQQVTLSCSPISGHRSVSWYQQTPGQGLQFLFEYFSETQRNKGNFPGRFSGRQFSNSRSEMNVSTLELGDSALYLCASSLVSPRQGAQDGYTFGSGTRLTVV.

The chain recombines TRBV19 with TRBJ1-4; D call uncertain. Germline CDR1 LNHDA, CDR2 SQIVND (reference sequence). V was pared by 0 bases and J by 6 bases, with 11 bases between. The CDR3 runs to 15 residues. This CDR3 is CASSIDRTAYEKLFF. The CDR3 coding sequence is TGTGCCAGTAGTATAGACCGTACAGCCTATGAAAAACTGTTTTTT. Supplemented by reference TRBV19 and TRBJ1-4, the full variable domain reads DGGITQSPKYLFRKEGQNVTLSCEQNLNHDAMYWYRQDPGQGLRLIYYSQIVNDFQKGDIAEGYSVSREKKESFPLTVTSAQKNPTAFYLCASSIDRTAYEKLFFGSGTQLSVL.

V and J are TRBV15 and TRBJ1-1; D not certain. Germline V gene sequence: CDR1 LNHNV, CDR2 YYDKDF (reference sequence). V was clipped by 1 base and J by 11 bases, with 17 bases between them. CDR3 size: 14 residues. CDR3 loop: CATSRGRVGRDAFF. In DNA form, the CDR3 reads TGTGCCACCAGCAGAGGTAGGGTGGGGAGGGATGCTTTCTTT.

This chain links TRBV4-2 with TRBJ1-5; D not certain. V lost 0 bases, J lost 5 bases, and 8 bases lay in between. The CDR3 runs to 14 residues. In germline, CDR1 is LGHNA, CDR2 YNFKEQ. The CDR3 coding sequence is TGTGCCAGCAGCCAAGATCTCGGGGATCAGCCCCAGCATTTT. It yields the protein CASSQDLGDQPQHF.

This chain joins TRBV12-3 or TRBV12-4 and TRBJ1-5; the D gene is possibly TRBD1 (6 bases). Trimming removed 6 bases from V and 11 bases from J, with 11 bases in between. The CDR3 has 11 amino acids. This CDR3 is CASSLQGAQHF. The CDR3 DNA reads TGTGCCAGCAGCCTACAGGGTGCCCAGCATTTT.

The J gene is TRBJ2-3, the V gene TRBV18, with no clear D. The CDR3 covers 15 residues. Germline V gene data show CDR1 as KGHSH and CDR2 as LQKENI. The V and J ends lost 3 bases and 1 base respectively, with 11 bases between them. CDR3 DNA sequence: TGTGCCAGCTCACCGGTCCGGGTGGGCACAGATACGCAGTATTTT. Protein sequence: CASSPVRVGTDTQYF.

The chain combines TRBV11-2 with TRBJ1-2; weak D call: TRBD1 (5 bases). The V gene's germline CDR1 is SGHAT and CDR2 FQNNGV. The CDR3 loop spans 15 amino acids. Deletions cut 4 bases from V and 2 bases from J, with 14 bases between. CDR3 residues: CASSSGHSQNYGYTF. The CDR3 region has the DNA TGTGCCAGCAGCTCTGGACACTCGCAGAACTATGGCTACACCTTC.

The rearrangement links TRBV7-9 to TRBJ1-6; D is unresolved. The CDR3 is 16 residues long. Per germline, CDR1 SEHNR and CDR2 FQNEAQ (reference sequence). Trimming cost V 5 bases and J 5 bases, with 16 bases left between them. For the CDR3, the DNA is TGTGCCAGCAGCCCTTCCGGGAGGTCAAATAATTCACCCCTCCACTTT. Translated: CASSPSGRSNNSPLHF.

The chain is built from TRBV24-1 and TRBJ2-1; 9 nucleotides match TRBD2. Germline loops: CDR1 KGHDR, CDR2 SFDVKD. Unmatched junction bases numbered 9, after V lost 2 bases and J lost 5 bases. The CDR3 consists of 17 residues. The CDR3 DNA reads as TGTGCCACCAGTGATTCGGAAGCGGGGGGCCCCAACAATGAGCAGTTCTTC. This gives the protein CATSDSEAGGPNNEQFF.

The genes are TRBV9 and TRBJ2-1, with TRBD2 matching over 13 bases. The CDR3 has 17 residues. V was pared by 0 bases and J by 7 bases, with 7 bases of the junction left unmatched. Germline assignment: CDR1 SGDLS and CDR2 YYNGEE. The CDR3 nucleotides are TGTGCCAGCAGCGTAGGGGCACTAGCGGGGGGGCAGAATGAGCAGTTCTTC. It codes for CASSVGALAGGQNEQFF.

The chain joins TRBV7-9 to TRBJ1-3; 12 bases map to TRBD1. The germline CDR1 and CDR2 sequences are SEHNR and FQNEAQ (reference sequence). J was trimmed by 4 bases and V by 2 bases; bases with no gene match: 3. The CDR3 covers 16 residues. The CDR3, as DNA: TGTGCCAGCAGCTTAACCGGGACAGGGGGCGGAAACACCATATATTTT. Its translation: CASSLTGTGGGNTIYF. Supplemented by reference TRBV7-9 and TRBJ1-3, the full variable domain reads DTGVSQNPRHKITKRGQNVTFRCDPISEHNRLYWYRQTLGQGPEFLTYFQNEAQLEKSRLLSDRFSAERPKGSFSTLEIQRTEQGDSAMYLCASSLTGTGGGNTIYFGEGSWLTVV.

The rearrangement joins TRBV18 to TRBJ1-1, with no clear D. The CDR3 spans 15 residues. Trimming left V 2 bases short and J 4 bases short, with 14 bases between. CDR1 and CDR2 (germline): KGHSH, LQKENI. The CDR3 reads CASSPTSESFTEAFF. CDR3 sequence (DNA): TGTGCCAGCTCACCAACTTCCGAATCTTTCACTGAAGCTTTCTTT.

The chain's CDR3 is CASSPRARGSAFF. Written as DNA, the CDR3 is TGTGCCAGCAGTCCCCGCGCCCGGGGGTCGGCTTTCTTT. This sequence joins TRBV6-5 and TRBJ1-1, with D possibly TRBD1 on 5 matching bases. The germline V gene encodes CDR1 MNHEY and CDR2 SVGAGI. The CDR3 consists of 13 residues. Trimming shortened V by 5 bases and J by 11 bases, and 18 bases separated the two germline ends.

CDR3 region: CASSLGGRNEKLFF. The CDR3 DNA sequence: TGTGCCAGCAGCTTAGGAGGGCGGAATGAAAAACTGTTTTTT. The rearrangement links TRBV11-2 to TRBJ1-4; no firm D call. This CDR3 has 14 residues. The V and J ends lost 1 base and 5 bases respectively, with 8 bases between them. The germline CDR1 and CDR2 sequences are SGHAT and FQNNGV.

This clone was found once. The chain employs TRBV7-2 and TRBJ1-4; D is unresolved. Germline-derived CDR1 and CDR2 are SGHTA and FQGNSA. This CDR3 is 15 amino acids long. V gave up 1 base and J gave up 0 bases, with 6 bases separating them. This chain's CDR3 is CASSLGVSTNEKLFF. CDR3 coding DNA: TGTGCCAGCAGCTTAGGTGTCTCAACTAATGAAAAACTGTTTTTT.

The V gene is TRBV4-2, the J gene TRBJ1-3; D is ambiguous. The germline CDR1 and CDR2 sequences are LGHNA and YNFKEQ. V was cut by 1 base and J by 0 bases, with 10 bases left in between. This CDR3 spans 16 amino acids. The DNA for the CDR3 is TGTGCCAGCAGCCAAGTAGCGGGATACTCTGGAAACACCATATATTTT. It encodes CASSQVAGYSGNTIYF.